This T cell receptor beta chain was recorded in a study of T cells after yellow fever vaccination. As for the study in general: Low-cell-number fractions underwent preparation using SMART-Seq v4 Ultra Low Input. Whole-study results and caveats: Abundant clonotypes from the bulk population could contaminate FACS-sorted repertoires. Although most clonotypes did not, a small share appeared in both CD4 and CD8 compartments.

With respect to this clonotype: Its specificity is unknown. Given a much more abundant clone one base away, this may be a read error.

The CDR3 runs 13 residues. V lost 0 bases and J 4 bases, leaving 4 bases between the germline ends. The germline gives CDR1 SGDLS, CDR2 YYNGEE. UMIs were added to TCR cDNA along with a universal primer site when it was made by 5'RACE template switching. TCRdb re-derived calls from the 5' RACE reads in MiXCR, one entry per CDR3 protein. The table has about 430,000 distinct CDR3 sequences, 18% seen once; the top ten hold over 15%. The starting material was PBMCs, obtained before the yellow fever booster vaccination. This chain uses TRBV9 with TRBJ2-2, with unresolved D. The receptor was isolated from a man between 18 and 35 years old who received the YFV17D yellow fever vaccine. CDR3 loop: CASSVDLTGELFF. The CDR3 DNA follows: TGTGCCAGCAGCGTAGACCTCACCGGGGAGCTGTTTTTT.